This T cell receptor beta chain was identified during a study of monozygotic twins with inflammatory bowel disease. The CDR3 is 15 residues long. Germline V lookup: CDR1 MNHNS, CDR2 SASEGT. Per individual sample, eight separate reactions were used to make cDNA. TCRdb reworked the 5' RACE reads into one entry per CDR3 protein, no DNA. The clone table shows 300,000 to 350,000 distinct CDR3 sequences, with the ten largest holding roughly 2%. Findings and limits, study-wide: Healthy co-twins exceeded IBD patients in TCRbeta diversity as measured by inverse Simpson.

A word on this clonotype: Its specificity is unknown.

The sequenced sample consisted of blood. This receptor was identified in a human donor with ulcerative colitis or Crohn's disease, or a healthy co-twin of an affected twin (not recorded which). This chain links TRBV6-1 with TRBJ2-2; TCRdb returns TRBD1, unconfirmable since there is no DNA. This chain's CDR3 is CASNKNSPPAEELFF.